Below are 21 T cell receptor beta chains sequenced from a single sample in a study of blood T cell repertoires in COVID-19. Produced via immunoSEQ multiplex PCR; TCRdb's table is partial and in-frame only. This table has 150,000 or so clones, roughly 75% appearing once. The sequenced sample was PBMCs or T cells enriched from blood (not recorded which). The receptor source for this set is a woman aged 45-59 years who had recovered from COVID-19.

The V call is TRBV29-1, the J call TRBJ2-2, with D maybe TRBD2 (6 bases). The CDR3 consists of 14 residues. V was shortened by 5 bases and J by 0 bases, with 10 bases between the two germline ends. CDR1 is SQVTM, CDR2 ANQGSEA, per germline. The CDR3 DNA is TGCAGCGTTTTGCGGGGTGCGAACACCGGGGAGCTGTTTTTT. Amino acid sequence: CSVLRGANTGELFF.

The genes are TRBV5-4 and TRBJ2-2, with 10 bases identical to TRBD2. There are 16 residues in the CDR3. Germline CDR1 SGHNT, CDR2 YYREEE (reference sequence). The V and J ends lost 4 bases and 5 bases, in that order; junction bases with no gene match: 8. The DNA for the CDR3 is TGTGCCAGCAGCCATTGGAGCGGGGGGGGAACCGGGGAGCTGTTTTTT. Encoded protein: CASSHWSGGGTGELFF.

V and J are TRBV13 and TRBJ2-3, with D possibly TRBD1 on 7 matching bases. There are 15 residues in the CDR3. Looked up from germline, CDR1 is PRHDT and CDR2 is FYEKMQ (reference sequence). Trimming stripped 5 bases from V and 1 base from J, with 13 bases between. The DNA for the CDR3 is TGTGCCAGCAGCCAAATCAGGGGGGGCACAGATACGCAGTATTTT. Translating it yields CASSQIRGGTDTQYF. The entire variable domain, with the rest obtained from reference TRBV13 and TRBJ2-3, is as follows: AAGVIQSPRHLIKEKRETATLKCYPIPRHDTVYWYQQGPGQDPQFLISFYEKMQSDKGSIPDRFSAQQFSDYHSELNMSSLELGDSALYFCASSQIRGGTDTQYFGPGTRLTVL.

V is TRBV21-1 and J is TRBJ1-2; TRBD1, the D gene given by the table, was not confirmed from the DNA. TRBV21-1 is a recognized pseudogene. CDR3 size: 15 residues. The CDR3 loop reads CASSKVRVYCYGYTF. The CDR3 DNA is TGTGCCAGCAGCAAAGTCAGGGTGTATTGCTATGGCTACACCTTC.

The chain recombines TRBV28 with TRBJ1-2; D may be TRBD1 (5 bases). The CDR3 is 13 amino acids. Germline values: CDR1 MDHEN, CDR2 SYDVKM. Trimming pared 7 bases from V and 8 bases from J, leaving 17 bases between. CDR3 protein: CASTQPQGEGYTF. Here the CDR3 DNA reads TGTGCCAGCACCCAACCGCAGGGTGAGGGCTACACCTTC.

This chain uses TRBV21-1 with TRBJ2-7; the listed D gene, TRBD1, was not tested against the DNA. TRBV21-1 is noted as a pseudogene. The CDR3 has 12 amino acids. CDR3 in DNA: TGTGCCAGCAGCAAACAGGGCTACGAGCAGTACGTC. It specifies CASSKQGYEQYV.

The V call is TRBV28, the J call TRBJ2-2; 16 bases are shared with TRBD2. V lost 10 bases to trimming and J lost 5 bases; unmatched junction nucleotides: 7. Germline assignment: CDR1 MDHEN and CDR2 SYDVKM. This CDR3 contains 16 residues. The CDR3 loop is CATGTSGGAKTGELFF. Here the CDR3 DNA reads TGTGCCACCGGGACTAGCGGGGGGGCCAAGACCGGGGAGCTGTTTTTT.

This chain links TRBV3-1 (or the pseudogene TRBV3-2) with TRBJ2-3, with 8 nucleotides matching TRBD1. The V gene's germline CDR1 is LGHDT and CDR2 YNNKEL (reference sequence). The CDR3 has 15 residues. V lost 2 bases to trimming and J lost 3 bases; unmatched junction nucleotides: 4. CDR3 DNA sequence: TGTGCCAGCAGCCAAAGGGGACAGGAGACAGATACGCAGTATTTT. It is translated as CASSQRGQETDTQYF.

The J gene is TRBJ2-3, the V gene TRBV4-1; 8 bases agree with TRBD1. Germline CDR1 is MGHRA and CDR2 is YSYEKL. This CDR3 is 18 amino acids long. The junction had 10 bases not matched to a gene; V was cut back by 2 bases and J by 0 bases. DNA for the CDR3: TGCGCCAGCAGCCAACTACCCGGACAGGGAATGAGCACAGATACGCAGTATTTT. Its translation is CASSQLPGQGMSTDTQYF.

The chain recombines TRBV6-2 or TRBV6-3 with TRBJ2-7; D remains ambiguous. The CDR3 loop spans 12 amino acids. V lost 2 bases to trimming and J lost 4 bases, with 6 bases between them. Germline loops: CDR1 MNHEY, CDR2 SVGEGT. CDR3 sequence (DNA): TGTGCCAGCAGTTACGCTCGGTACGAGCAGTACTTC. It specifies CASSYARYEQYF.

The chain couples TRBV4-1 to TRBJ2-1; 13 nucleotides line up with TRBD2. This CDR3 has 16 residues. Germline assignment: CDR1 MGHRA and CDR2 YSYEKL. With 4 bases clipped from V and 7 bases from J, the junction kept 7 bases outside the gene matches. The CDR3 bases are TGCGCCAGCAGCCTAACTAGCGGGGGGGCTGGAAATGAGCAGTTCTTC. This encodes CASSLTSGGAGNEQFF.

The chain couples TRBV3-1 (or the pseudogene TRBV3-2) to TRBJ1-1; 7 nucleotides line up with TRBD1. Germline V gene lookup returns CDR1 LGHDT and CDR2 YNNKEL (reference sequence). J gave up 11 bases and V 2 bases, and 14 bases lay outside the gene matches. The CDR3 has 15 residues. CDR3 in DNA: TGTGCCAGCAGCCAAAACCGGTGGAGGGGGCGGAATGCTTTCTTT. It codes for CASSQNRWRGRNAFF.

The chain uses TRBV2 and TRBJ2-7; 8 bases are shared with TRBD1. The length of the CDR3 is 15 residues. J gave up 4 bases and V 2 bases, and 7 bases lay outside the gene matches. Looked up from germline, CDR1 is SNHLY and CDR2 is FYNNEI. CDR3 sequence: CASSERSGGQYEQYF. CDR3 nucleotides: TGTGCCAGCAGTGAACGGTCAGGGGGCCAGTACGAGCAGTACTTC.

This CDR3 reads CASSLGPGTGQYEQYV. CDR3 nucleotides: TGTGCCAGCAGCTTAGGGCCCGGGACAGGGCAATACGAGCAGTACGTC. The chain combines TRBV11-1 with TRBJ2-7; 9 nucleotides line up with TRBD1. CDR3 size: 16 residues. V was pared by 1 base and J by 4 bases, with 8 bases of the junction left unmatched. In germline, CDR1 is SGHAT, CDR2 FQDESV (reference sequence).

The chain links TRBV7-7 to TRBJ2-2; TRBD1 matches at 8 bases. The germline V gene encodes CDR1 SSHAT and CDR2 FNYEAQ (reference sequence). The CDR3 runs 14 residues. V lost 5 bases, J lost 6 bases, and 5 bases stayed unmatched. The chain's CDR3 is CASSLTGESGELFF. CDR3 in DNA: TGTGCCAGCAGCCTGACAGGGGAGTCCGGGGAGCTGTTTTTT.

V and J are TRBV7-2 and TRBJ2-7, with 7 bases aligning to TRBD1. The CDR3 covers 15 residues. The germline gives CDR1 SGHTA, CDR2 FQGNSA. V was clipped by 1 base and J by 0 bases; unmatched bases: 3. The CDR3 sequence: CASSLDRDSSYEQYF. The CDR3 DNA reads as TGTGCCAGCAGCTTAGATCGGGACAGCTCCTACGAGCAGTACTTC.

This chain joins TRBV5-8 and TRBJ1-5; the match to TRBD1 covers 11 bases. This CDR3 is built from 14 residues. CDR1 and CDR2 (germline): SGHTS, YDEGEE. The V segment lost 4 bases and the J segment 7 bases; nucleotides outside the gene matches: 4. The CDR3 reads CASSHGTGGQPQHF. In DNA form, the CDR3 reads TGTGCCAGCAGCCACGGGACAGGGGGGCAGCCCCAGCATTTT.

V usage is TRBV19 and J usage is TRBJ2-1; TRBD1 matches at 7 bases. V trimming: 1 base; J trimming: 4 bases; junction bases outside the gene matches: 16. The germline gives CDR1 LNHDA, CDR2 SQIVND (reference sequence). The CDR3 spans 19 residues. The CDR3: CASSIANRNNRGVYNEQFF. CDR3 nucleotide sequence: TGTGCCAGTAGTATAGCGAACAGAAACAACAGGGGAGTATACAATGAGCAGTTCTTC.

This clone was picked up a small number of times. The rearrangement links TRBV30 to TRBJ1-1; 7 bases are a match to TRBD1. CDR1 is GTSNPN, CDR2 SVGIG, per germline (reference sequence). V lost 3 bases, J lost 0 bases, and 7 bases stayed unmatched. The CDR3 runs 15 residues. In DNA form, the CDR3 reads TGTGCCTGGAGCCTTCCAGGGGGGCTGAACACTGAAGCTTTCTTT. Protein product: CAWSLPGGLNTEAFF.

The chain combines TRBV2 with TRBJ1-3; D gene uncertain. The germline V gene has CDR1 SNHLY and CDR2 FYNNEI. The CDR3 has 17 residues. The ends were cut back, 7 bases at V and 1 base at J, with 20 bases in the middle. This CDR3 is CASTLFSPYGSGNTIYF. The CDR3 nucleotides read TGTGCCAGCACACTTTTCTCGCCCTACGGGTCTGGAAACACCATATATTTT. Full variable domain (rest looked up from reference TRBV2 and TRBJ1-3): EPEVTQTPSHQVTQMGQEVILRCVPISNHLYFYWYRQILGQKVEFLVSFYNNEISEKSEIFDDQFSVERPDGSNFTLKIRSTKLEDSAMYFCASTLFSPYGSGNTIYFGEGSWLTVV.

V usage is TRBV28 and J usage is TRBJ2-7, with 11 bases matching TRBD1. The CDR3 loop spans 14 amino acids. The trim removed 2 bases at V and 6 bases at J, leaving 3 bases unmatched. Germline CDR1 MDHEN, CDR2 SYDVKM. CDR3 sequence reads: CASSLGTGGSEQYV. As DNA, the CDR3 is TGTGCCAGCAGTTTAGGGACAGGGGGTTCCGAGCAGTACGTC.